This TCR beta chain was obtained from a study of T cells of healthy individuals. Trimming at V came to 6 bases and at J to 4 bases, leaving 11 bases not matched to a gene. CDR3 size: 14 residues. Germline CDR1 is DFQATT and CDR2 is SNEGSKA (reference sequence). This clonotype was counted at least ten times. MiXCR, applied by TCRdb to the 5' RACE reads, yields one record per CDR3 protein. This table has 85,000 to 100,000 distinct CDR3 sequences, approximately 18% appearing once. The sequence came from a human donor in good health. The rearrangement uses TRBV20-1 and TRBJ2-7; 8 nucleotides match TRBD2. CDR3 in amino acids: CSAGTMREEYEQYF. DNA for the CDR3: TGCAGTGCCGGAACTATGCGGGAGGAATACGAGCAGTACTTC.